One and the same sample provided the 19 T cell receptor beta chains below, sequenced in a study of T cells in Graves' hyperthyroidism and ophthalmopathy (dated by TCRdb to 2018 to 2020). Libraries came from multiplex PCR. TCRdb lists the instrument as Illumina HiSeq 2000. The TCR beta CDR3 regions were amplified from RNA transcripts. For the first round of RT-PCR on the TCR CDR3, the HTBI primer set was used together with the Qiagen OneStep RT-PCR kit. TCRdb redid the processing of the public reads, applying fastp at Q25 and MiXCR, and retained in-frame beta chains. Identical CDR3 proteins give one entry, which carries the most common genes and DNA. In all, the sample holds hundreds of thousands of distinct CDR3 sequences, and approximately 15% of those were seen once. 18% of the sample lies in the top ten. Specimen: blood. The receptors here all came from a woman between 18 and 29 years old with Graves' hyperthyroidism.

In DNA form, the CDR3 reads TGTGCCAGCAGCCGCGGGACAGTATTTAATGGCTACACCTTC. Protein: CASSRGTVFNGYTF. V usage is TRBV3-1 and J usage is TRBJ1-2; the match to TRBD1 covers 7 bases. Germline V gene lookup returns CDR1 LGHDT and CDR2 YNNKEL (reference sequence). The V segment lost 4 bases and the J segment 6 bases; nucleotides outside the gene matches: 8. This CDR3 is 14 amino acids long. The variable domain in full, completed from reference TRBV3-1 and TRBJ1-2, reads DTAVSQTPKYLVTQMGNDKSIKCEQNLGHDTMYWYKQDSKKFLKIMFSYNNKELIINETVPNRFSPKSPDKAHLNLHINSLELGDSAVYFCASSRGTVFNGYTFGSGTRLTVV.

Remarks on this clonotype: A much larger clone sits a single nucleotide away, making a read error possible. V and J are TRBV12-3 or TRBV12-4 and TRBJ2-1; D remains unclear. The V end lost 7 bases, the J end lost 5 bases, and 15 bases lay between the germline ends. The CDR3 is 14 amino acids. The CDR3: CASTPEMANNEQFF. The CDR3 nucleotides are TGTGCCAGCACCCCAGAGATGGCTAACAATGAGCAGTTCTTC.

This clonotype has a handful of counts. V and J are TRBV11-2 and TRBJ2-3, with 12 bases aligning to TRBD2. Trimming took 7 bases from V and 6 from J; bases not matched to a gene: 8. Per the germline V gene, CDR1 is SGHAT and CDR2 is FQNNGV. The CDR3 consists of 15 residues. CDR3 in DNA: TGTGCCAGCACTCCCCGACTAGCGGGGGATGATACGCAGTATTTT. Translated: CASTPRLAGDDTQYF.

This clonotype was counted a few times. This sequence joins TRBV5-4 and TRBJ2-1; D possibly corresponds to TRBD1 (5 bases). The V end lost 4 bases, the J end lost 4 bases, and 15 bases lay between the germline ends. CDR3 length equals 15 residues. The germline V gene has CDR1 SGHNT and CDR2 YYREEE (reference sequence). CDR3 amino acids: CASSQEETVYNEQFF. The CDR3 nucleotides read TGTGCCAGCAGCCAAGAGGAGACAGTTTACAATGAGCAGTTCTTC.

This clonotype was picked up a small number of times. Written as DNA, the CDR3 is TGTGCCAGCGGCTTTGGGGGAGGGGATGACACCGGGGAGCTGTTTTTT. Translated: CASGFGGGDDTGELFF. J is TRBJ2-2 and V is TRBV12-3 or TRBV12-4, with 7 bases that match TRBD2. V trimming: 8 bases; J trimming: 3 bases; junction bases outside the gene matches: 12. The CDR3 extends over 16 amino acids.

The chain carries TRBV5-4 and TRBJ2-1, with 7 nucleotides matching TRBD2. The tail of the sequence fits TRBJ2-7 better, so the J call may be wrong. The CDR3 sequence is 15 residues long. CDR1 SGHNT and CDR2 YYREEE come from the germline V gene (reference sequence). The CDR3 region has the DNA TGTGCCAGCAGCCCGGGGAGCGGGGTCTACAATGAGCAGTACTTC. This encodes CASSPGSGVYNEQYF.

V and J are TRBV6-5 and TRBJ1-1; maybe TRBD1 (5 bases). V gave up 1 base and J gave up 10 bases, with 13 bases separating them. The CDR3 consists of 13 residues. Germline CDR1 and CDR2: MNHEY and SVGAGI. The DNA for the CDR3 is TGTGCCAGCAGTTACTGGGCAGGGAGTGGAGCTTTCTTT. This gives the protein CASSYWAGSGAFF.

This clonotype showed up many times. The J gene is TRBJ2-3, the V gene TRBV24-1; D is ambiguous. The germline CDR1 and CDR2 sequences are KGHDR and SFDVKD. The V gene lost 3 bases and the J gene lost 5 bases, with 8 bases spanning the gap. CDR3 length equals 13 residues. Here the CDR3 DNA reads TGTGCCACCAGTGATCCGCCAGGAGATACGCAGTATTTT. It translates to CATSDPPGDTQYF.

This clonotype was seen at least ten times. An end of the junction does not agree with germline; a read error may underlie this. The gene calls are TRBV28 and TRBJ2-1; tentative D call: TRBD1 (5 bases). CDR1 is MDHEN and CDR2 is SYDVKM in the germline V gene. The CDR3 is made up of 14 amino acids. Written as DNA, the CDR3 is TGCCCCCAGCGCCCCCCAGGGACCTACAATGAGCAGTTCTTC. Translation gives CPQRPPGTYNEQFF.

This clonotype was detected many times. The chain is built from TRBV25-1 and TRBJ1-1, with TRBD1 as a possible D gene (5 bases). CDR3 length equals 12 residues. CDR1 is MGHDK and CDR2 is SYGVNS in the germline V gene. V was pared by 3 bases and J by 9 bases, with 11 bases between. The CDR3 sequence: CASSEPWGQAFF. The CDR3 region has the DNA TGTGCCAGCAGTGAGCCGTGGGGCCAAGCTTTCTTT.

Ten or more counts support this clonotype. The rearrangement links TRBV2 to TRBJ2-2; weak D call: TRBD1 (6 bases). The CDR3 contains 17 residues. The germline V gene has CDR1 SNHLY and CDR2 FYNNEI. V lost 5 bases to trimming and J lost 0 bases, with 16 bases between them. This chain's CDR3 is CASSPPGGVANTGELFF. The CDR3 DNA is TGTGCCAGCAGTCCTCCTGGGGGCGTCGCGAACACCGGGGAGCTGTTTTTT.

This clonotype appeared many times. This rearrangement joins TRBV27 to TRBJ2-1, with TRBD2 matching 14 bases. The germline CDR1 and CDR2 sequences are MNHEY and SMNVEV (reference sequence). Trimming cost V 5 bases and J 0 bases; bases outside gene matches: 12. This CDR3 region has 20 residues. CDR3 DNA sequence: TGTGCCAGCAGTAATCGAATCTGGACTAGCGGGGGGAGCTCCTACAATGAGCAGTTCTTC. It is translated as CASSNRIWTSGGSSYNEQFF.

The chain uses TRBV19 and TRBJ2-5; tentative D call: TRBD1 (5 bases). The CDR3 runs to 13 residues. The V and J ends lost 5 bases and 1 base respectively, with 8 bases between them. CDR1 LNHDA and CDR2 SQIVND come from the germline V gene (reference sequence). DNA of the CDR3: TGTGCCAGTAGTGCCGACAGCCAAGAGACCCAGTACTTC. As protein: CASSADSQETQYF.

This clonotype was counted ten times or more. The CDR3 DNA sequence: TGTGCCAGCAGTTTCCCTCCGGGACAGGAGTTGGGTGAGCAGTTCTTC. Amino acids: CASSFPPGQELGEQFF. V and J are TRBV28 and TRBJ2-1; 8 bases agree with TRBD1. The CDR3 extends over 16 amino acids. The germline V gene encodes CDR1 MDHEN and CDR2 SYDVKM. Trimming cost V 3 bases and J 9 bases; bases outside gene matches: 13.

The table lists this clonotype with many counts. The rearrangement joins TRBV5-1 to TRBJ2-1; D is possibly TRBD1 or TRBD2 (5 bases each). CDR3 length: 16 amino acids. Germline-derived CDR1 and CDR2 are SGHRS and YFSETQ. Between the trimmed V and J ends, which lost 0 bases and 1 base, there was a span of 11 bases. The CDR3 sequence: CASSLEGRFSYNEQFF. For the CDR3, the DNA is TGCGCCAGCAGCTTGGAGGGACGCTTTTCCTACAATGAGCAGTTCTTC. Based on the CDR3 plus reference TRBV5-1 and TRBJ2-1, the full variable domain is KAGVTQTPRYLIKTRGQQVTLSCSPISGHRSVSWYQQTPGQGLQFLFEYFSETQRNKGNFPGRFSGRQFSNSRSEMNVSTLELGDSALYLCASSLEGRFSYNEQFFGPGTRLTVL.

Turning to this clonotype: A read error may explain this, as a much larger clone is one base away. Without the conserved terminal phenylalanine or tryptophan, this CDR3 likely stems from a read error. This chain uses TRBV18 with TRBJ1-1; TRBD1 might be the D (5 bases). The CDR3 is 12 residues long. Trimming cost V 3 bases and J 8 bases, with 10 bases left between them. Germline V lookup: CDR1 KGHSH, CDR2 LQKENI. The CDR3 nucleotides are TGTGCCAGCTCACCGAGGACAACGGAAGCTTTCCTT. This codes for CASSPRTTEAFL.

This clonotype was counted only a few times. The gene calls are TRBV3-1 and TRBJ2-5; 7 bases fit TRBD2. This CDR3 is 15 amino acids long. Germline CDR1 reads LGHDT; CDR2 reads YNNKEL (reference sequence). V was pared by 0 bases and J by 6 bases, with 7 bases of the junction left unmatched. The CDR3 bases are TGTGCCAGCAGCCAAGAATGGGGGGGGTTGAAGACCCAGTACTTC. Protein sequence: CASSQEWGGLKTQYF.

This clonotype was found a few times. The gene calls are TRBV5-1 and TRBJ2-1; D may correspond to TRBD1 or TRBD2 (5 bases each). Germline V CDR1 and CDR2: SGHRS, YFSETQ. The CDR3 length is 16 residues. V was trimmed by 0 bases and J by 0 bases, leaving 10 bases between them. The DNA for the CDR3 is TGCGCCAGCAGCTTGGGAGGGGCACCCTCCTACAATGAGCAGTTCTTC. It specifies CASSLGGAPSYNEQFF.

The genes are TRBV20-1 and TRBJ2-1; D may be TRBD1 or TRBD2 (6 bases each). CDR1 DFQATT and CDR2 SNEGSKA come from the germline V gene (reference sequence). Trimming left V 4 bases short and J 2 bases short, with 15 bases between. The CDR3 is 15 residues long. The CDR3 sequence: CSAKDLGGPYNEQFF. The CDR3 nucleotides are TGCAGTGCTAAGGATTTAGGGGGGCCCTACAATGAGCAGTTCTTC.